This is a list of T cell receptor beta chains from one sample in a study of breast tumors, draining lymph nodes, adjacent tissues. TCRdb re-called the multiplex PCR reads through MiXCR, storing one row per CDR3 protein. The table has about 270,000 distinct CDR3 sequences, more than 30% seen once. What was sequenced was axillary lymph node tissue. All receptors derive from a female donor with breast cancer. Some clones in this sample may be carry-over from other donors' samples. Each CDR3 is given with its conserved first and last residue. Each record gives: J gene, clone size, V gene, CDR3 protein. The listing skips clone size in some rows; elsewhere it reads once, few, many or a size class.

TRBJ2-7,many,TRBV14,CASSHRPLARESTYEQYF
TRBJ2-7,few,TRBV6-1,CASSPPASGSWYEQYF
TRBJ1-4,NA,TRBV27,CASESGSEKLFF
TRBJ2-5,many,TRBV20-1,CSARDRETQYF
TRBJ2-2,many,TRBV5-1,CASSLGSVMNTGELFF
TRBJ2-2,many,TRBV29-1,CSVGVTGGVGGELFF
TRBJ2-2,many,TRBV4-2,CASSPPSVDTGELFF
TRBJ2-7,NA,TRBV6-6,CASRASGRYEQYF
TRBJ2-5,many,TRBV7-3,CASSLQGAYGTQYF
TRBJ2-3,many,TRBV6-1,CASSEGRTDTQYF
TRBJ1-4,many,TRBV12-3/TRBV12-4,CASRWTGGDEKLFF
TRBJ2-2,many,TRBV2,CASTGTRNTGELFF
TRBJ2-7,many,TRBV25-1,CASSGGNEQYF
TRBJ2-1,many,TRBV4-1,CASSQPREREGQFF
TRBJ2-1,few,TRBV10-3,CAISESMAGSYNEQFF
TRBJ2-7,few,TRBV12-3/TRBV12-4,CASSFRGAVSYEQYF
TRBJ2-2,NA,TRBV27,CASMPFIVGSIGGLFF
TRBJ2-1,NA,TRBV30,CQAGAEQFF
TRBJ1-5,NA,TRBV30,CAWSAIGARDSNQPQHF
TRBJ1-3,many,TRBV20-1,CSARAGQGFWNTIYF
TRBJ2-7,few,TRBV6-5,CASSYTTGGYEQYF
TRBJ2-3,many,TRBV7-2,CASSAYLAGGPDTQYF
TRBJ1-1,NA,TRBV24-1,CATSSLQGYTEAFF
TRBJ1-1,once,TRBV5-4,CASSTEWSSTEAFF
TRBJ2-4,NA,TRBV7-9,CASSQGLAGGAGAKNIQYF
TRBJ2-3,many,TRBV3-1,CASTRSLWGRKTDTQYF
TRBJ2-1,few,TRBV19,CASSLPLGAGGWDEQFF
TRBJ1-3,many,TRBV29-1,CSVDWGSGNTIYF
TRBJ2-7,NA,TRBV2,CASSPGGLHDFYEQYF
TRBJ2-4,few,TRBV5-1,CASSLMSGKGKKNIQYF
TRBJ2-3,many,TRBV7-3,CASSNPPEIREYF
TRBJ2-3,many,TRBV12-5,CASGLGLAGAGADTQYF
TRBJ2-7,NA,TRBV7-3,CASSQDLRLARFSYEQYF
TRBJ2-1,few,TRBV20-1,CSASLLAGVFSEQFF
TRBJ1-2,many,TRBV24-1,CATQQGFSGYTF
TRBJ2-5,NA,TRBV20-1,CSASVRGQGTFQETQYF
TRBJ2-1,many,TRBV20-1,CSAEGIVYEQFF
TRBJ1-3,many,TRBV12-3/TRBV12-4,CASSLYLDSRNTIYF
TRBJ1-2,many,TRBV20-1,CSARGGGQGWGYTF
TRBJ2-3,NA,TRBV30,CAWSLAGGGTDTQYF
TRBJ1-6,many,TRBV19,CASKTAGASYNSPLHF
TRBJ1-6,once,TRBV2,CAGSERGWGNSPLHF